Listed here are 18 T cell receptor beta chains from one sample, sequenced in a study of CD4 T cells in relation to SARS-CoV-2 and coronaviruses. Libraries were prepared by immunoSEQ multiplex PCR; TCRdb keeps only in-frame clonotypes and omits some of them. The sample lists about 54,000 clones, about 90% seen once, with 0.3% to 0.5% in the top ten. Material for sequencing was naive CD4+ T cells from PBMCs. The sample's subset: naive CD4+ T cells isolated by negative enrichment. The receptors come from an adult with COVID-19.

V gene TRBV5-4 combines with J gene TRBJ2-7; 14 nucleotides line up with TRBD2. The CDR3 is made up of 16 amino acids. V lost 3 bases to trimming and J lost 6 bases; unmatched junction nucleotides: 8. In germline, CDR1 is SGHNT, CDR2 YYREEE (reference sequence). The CDR3 region is CASSSGTSGSTAEQYF. CDR3 sequence (DNA): TGTGCCAGCAGCTCCGGGACTAGCGGGAGTACAGCCGAGCAGTACTTC.

This rearrangement joins TRBV5-1 to TRBJ2-3; 14 bases match TRBD2. Per the germline V gene, CDR1 is SGHRS and CDR2 is YFSETQ. J gave up 5 bases and V 1 base, and 9 bases lay outside the gene matches. The CDR3 totals 18 residues. Here the CDR3 reads CASSLPVTSGRAGDTQYF. The CDR3 coding sequence is TGCGCCAGCAGCTTGCCCGTGACTAGCGGGAGGGCCGGAGATACGCAGTATTTT. Using reference TRBV5-1 and TRBJ2-3 for the parts outside the CDR3, the full variable domain is KAGVTQTPRYLIKTRGQQVTLSCSPISGHRSVSWYQQTPGQGLQFLFEYFSETQRNKGNFPGRFSGRQFSNSRSEMNVSTLELGDSALYLCASSLPVTSGRAGDTQYFGPGTRLTVL.

This sequence joins TRBV27 and TRBJ2-1; 13 bases map to TRBD2. There are 18 residues in the CDR3. V was pared by 6 bases and J by 3 bases, with 11 bases of the junction left unmatched. Per germline, CDR1 MNHEY and CDR2 SMNVEV (reference sequence). The CDR3 loop reads CASSERTSGGQLYNEQFF. CDR3 nucleotide sequence: TGTGCCAGCAGCGAACGGACTAGCGGGGGACAGCTCTACAATGAGCAGTTCTTC.

This chain joins TRBV3-1 (or the pseudogene TRBV3-2) and TRBJ2-2; D is unresolved. V dropped 3 bases and J dropped 5 bases, with 7 bases sitting between them. The CDR3 length is 13 residues. Germline-derived CDR1 and CDR2 are LGHDT and YNNKEL (reference sequence). The DNA for the CDR3 is TGTGCCAGCAGCCATCCCGGTACCGGGGAGCTGTTTTTT. Its protein product is CASSHPGTGELFF.

The CDR3 coding sequence is TGTGCCAGTAGACAGGCCGGGACAGGGTTCACCGGGGAGCTGTTTTTT. Translated: CASRQAGTGFTGELFF. The gene calls are TRBV19 and TRBJ2-2; TRBD1 aligns across 9 bases. This CDR3 is 16 amino acids long. V was pared by 6 bases and J by 4 bases, with 9 bases of the junction left unmatched. Germline assignment: CDR1 LNHDA and CDR2 SQIVND (reference sequence). Full variable domain (missing parts from reference TRBV19 and TRBJ2-2): DGGITQSPKYLFRKEGQNVTLSCEQNLNHDAMYWYRQDPGQGLRLIYYSQIVNDFQKGDIAEGYSVSREKKESFPLTVTSAQKNPTAFYLCASRQAGTGFTGELFFGEGSRLTVL.

This clone turned up a few times. This chain connects TRBV7-9 to TRBJ2-5; D not resolved. V lost 3 bases, J lost 2 bases, and 10 bases lay in between. Germline loops: CDR1 SEHNR, CDR2 FQNEAQ (reference sequence). The CDR3 spans 14 residues. The CDR3 loop is CASSFYDTQETQYF. Here the CDR3 DNA reads TGTGCCAGCAGCTTTTATGATACACAAGAGACCCAGTACTTC.

This sequence joins TRBV6-2 or TRBV6-3 and TRBJ2-5; TRBD2 might be the D (6 bases). CDR3 length equals 13 residues. The V gene lost 5 bases and the J gene lost 9 bases, with 16 bases spanning the gap. Germline CDR1 reads MNHEY; CDR2 reads SVGEGT. The CDR3 DNA follows: TGTGCCAGCAGTCAGTCGGGACTGACGTCCCAGTACTTC. Protein sequence: CASSQSGLTSQYF.

The chain couples TRBV4-2 to TRBJ1-5; D gene uncertain. With 1 base removed from V and 4 bases from J, the gap between germline ends came to 11 bases. CDR3 length equals 15 residues. CDR1 and CDR2 (germline): LGHNA, YNFKEQ. The CDR3 DNA sequence: TGTGCCAGCAGCCAAGCCGCGAAAGGGAATCAGCCCCAGCATTTT. It is translated as CASSQAAKGNQPQHF.

This sequence joins TRBV7-2 and TRBJ1-5, with unresolved D. The CDR3 length is 16 residues. Trimming cost V 0 bases and J 3 bases, with 12 bases left between them. Germline-derived CDR1 and CDR2 are SGHTA and FQGNSA. The CDR3 sequence is CASSLAPGPLNQPQHF. The CDR3 bases are TGTGCCAGCAGCTTAGCCCCTGGACCCCTCAATCAGCCCCAGCATTTT. Full variable domain (outside the CDR3, taken from reference TRBV7-2 and TRBJ1-5): GAGVSQSPSNKVTEKGKDVELRCDPISGHTALYWYRQSLGQGLEFLIYFQGNSAPDKSGLPSDRFSAERTGGSVSTLTIQRTQQEDSAVYLCASSLAPGPLNQPQHFGDGTRLSIL.

The rearrangement uses TRBV5-1 and TRBJ2-4, with 9 bases that match TRBD2. This CDR3 contains 16 residues. The germline V gene encodes CDR1 SGHRS and CDR2 YFSETQ. Trimming at V came to 2 bases and at J to 7 bases, leaving 10 bases not matched to a gene. The CDR3 DNA follows: TGCGCCAGCAGCTTCGTCGATAGCGGGAGATCGAACATTCAGTACTTC. Protein: CASSFVDSGRSNIQYF.

The chain is built from TRBV4-1 and TRBJ1-1; no definite D call. CDR3 length equals 15 residues. CDR1 is MGHRA, CDR2 YSYEKL, per germline. The ends were cut back, 0 bases at V and 4 bases at J, with 12 bases in the middle. The CDR3 bases are TGCGCCAGCAGCCAAGAGTATCGGGTTACCACTGAAGCTTTCTTT. Translating gives CASSQEYRVTTEAFF.

The V call is TRBV21-1, the J call TRBJ2-7; no check of the table's D call, TRBD1, against the DNA was made. TRBV21-1 is shown as a pseudogene. This CDR3 is built from 13 residues. CDR3 protein: CAKFRGTVYEQYF. The CDR3 DNA reads TGTGCCAAATTCCGAGGGACAGTCTACGAGCAGTACTTC.

V usage is TRBV28 and J usage is TRBJ1-2, with D hard to call. The V gene's germline CDR1 is MDHEN and CDR2 SYDVKM. V was shortened by 10 bases and J by 4 bases, with 16 bases between the two germline ends. CDR3 size: 13 residues. The CDR3 DNA reads as TGTGCCACCTTAATCGGAGACGCCTATGGCTACACCTTC. Protein sequence: CATLIGDAYGYTF.

This sequence joins TRBV3-1 (or the pseudogene TRBV3-2) and TRBJ2-7, with D uncertain. V was trimmed by 2 bases and J by 4 bases, leaving 9 bases between them. Germline CDR1 and CDR2: LGHDT and YNNKEL (reference sequence). CDR3 length equals 13 residues. The chain's CDR3 is CASSQFRTYEQYF. Written as DNA, the CDR3 is TGTGCCAGCAGCCAATTTCGCACGTACGAGCAGTACTTC.

V gene TRBV30 combines with J gene TRBJ2-3; the D is unclear. CDR1 is GTSNPN and CDR2 is SVGIG in the germline V gene (reference sequence). The CDR3 sequence is 12 residues long. Between the trimmed V and J ends, which lost 2 bases and 0 bases, there was a span of 3 bases. CDR3 protein: CAWSSSTDTQYF. DNA for the CDR3: TGTGCCTGGAGTTCGAGCACAGATACGCAGTATTTT.

The chain couples TRBV5-1 to TRBJ2-3; D ambiguous. The CDR3 has 13 residues. Looked up from germline, CDR1 is SGHRS and CDR2 is YFSETQ. Trimming removed 8 bases at V and 0 bases at J, with 10 bases between. The CDR3 bases are TGCGCCAGTGGCAGGTCTAGCACAGATACGCAGTATTTT. Its protein product is CASGRSSTDTQYF.

The V gene is TRBV19, the J gene TRBJ2-7; D is possibly TRBD1 (6 bases). Germline V gene sequence: CDR1 LNHDA, CDR2 SQIVND (reference sequence). V dropped 5 bases and J dropped 6 bases, with 17 bases sitting between them. The CDR3 is 14 residues long. CDR3 nucleotides: TGTGCCAGTAGTGCTTTAAACAGGGAAGGCGAGCAGTACTTC. It translates to CASSALNREGEQYF.

This sequence joins TRBV28 and TRBJ2-1; 14 bases map to TRBD2. Germline V gene data show CDR1 as MDHEN and CDR2 as SYDVKM. V lost 2 bases, J lost 9 bases, and 3 bases stayed unmatched. This CDR3 has 15 amino acids. The CDR3 DNA reads as TGTGCCAGCAGTTTAGGACTAGCGGGAGGACCTGAGCAGTTCTTC. Translating gives CASSLGLAGGPEQFF.